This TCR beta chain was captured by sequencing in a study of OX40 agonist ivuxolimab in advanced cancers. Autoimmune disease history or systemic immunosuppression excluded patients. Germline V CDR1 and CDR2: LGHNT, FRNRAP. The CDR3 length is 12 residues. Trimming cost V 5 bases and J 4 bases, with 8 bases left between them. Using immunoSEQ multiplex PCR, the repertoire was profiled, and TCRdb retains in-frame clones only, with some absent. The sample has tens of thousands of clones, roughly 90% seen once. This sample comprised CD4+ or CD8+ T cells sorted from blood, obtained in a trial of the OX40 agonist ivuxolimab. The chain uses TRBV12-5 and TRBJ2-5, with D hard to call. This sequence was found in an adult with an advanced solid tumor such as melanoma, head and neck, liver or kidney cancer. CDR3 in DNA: TGTGCTAGTGGTAGACGTACAGAGACCCAGTACTTC. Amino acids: CASGRRTETQYF.